The 29 T cell receptor beta chains presented below share a single source sample, sequenced in a study of blood T cell repertoires in COVID-19. Generated by immunoSEQ multiplex PCR, the TCRdb table keeps only in-frame clones and is missing some. Among around 150,000 clones listed, around 83% were seen once. Material for sequencing was peripheral blood. The receptors originated from a woman in her fifties or sixties with COVID-19, enrolled during active disease.

The rearrangement links TRBV5-1 to TRBJ1-2, with a weak D call TRBD1 (6 bases). CDR3 length: 12 residues. V gave up 0 bases and J gave up 11 bases, with 11 bases separating them. Germline lookup yields CDR1 SGHRS and CDR2 YFSETQ. The DNA for the CDR3 is TGCGCCAGCAGCTTGGACAGGGATCCGTACACCTTC. Translated, it gives CASSLDRDPYTF.

This sequence joins TRBV6-6 and TRBJ1-5; D perhaps matches TRBD1 (5 bases). Trimming removed 8 bases at V and 0 bases at J, with 17 bases between. This CDR3 contains 16 residues. The germline gives CDR1 MNHNY, CDR2 SVGAGI (reference sequence). CDR3 in DNA: TGTGCCAGCGGACTCTCGGGGGGTAGTAGCAATCAGCCCCAGCATTTT. Translating it yields CASGLSGGSSNQPQHF.

The CDR3 sequence: CASQREARPYNEQFF. The CDR3 DNA sequence: TGTGCCAGCCAACGGGAGGCACGGCCCTACAATGAGCAGTTCTTC. This chain joins TRBV7-3 and TRBJ2-1, with TRBD2 matching over 7 bases. The CDR3 consists of 15 residues. J gave up 2 bases and V 8 bases, and 9 bases lay outside the gene matches. Per the germline V gene, CDR1 is SGHTA and CDR2 is FQGTGA.

The chain recombines TRBV11-2 with TRBJ2-5, with D possibly matching TRBD2 (7 bases). The CDR3 is 16 residues long. The germline gives CDR1 SGHAT, CDR2 FQNNGV. Trimming removed 3 bases at V and 5 bases at J, with 19 bases between. CDR3 nucleotide sequence: TGTGCCAGCAGCTTTTCTGGGGGGGGCGCGGTTGAGACCCAGTACTTC. It codes for CASSFSGGGAVETQYF.

The rearrangement uses TRBV25-1 and TRBJ2-1, with 8 bases lining up with TRBD2. CDR1 MGHDK and CDR2 SYGVNS come from the germline V gene. Unmatched junction bases numbered 4, after V lost 4 bases and J lost 2 bases. The CDR3 length is 15 residues. This CDR3 is CASSGAGAAYNEQFF. The DNA for the CDR3 is TGTGCCAGCAGTGGAGCGGGAGCGGCCTACAATGAGCAGTTCTTC.

The CDR3 sequence: CASSLPGQGVTDTQYF. For the CDR3, the DNA is TGTGCCAGCAGTCTCCCGGGACAGGGGGTAACAGATACGCAGTATTTT. The gene calls are TRBV6-2 or TRBV6-3 and TRBJ2-3, with 11 bases fitting TRBD1. This CDR3 spans 16 amino acids. With 5 bases clipped from V and 3 bases from J, the junction kept 7 bases outside the gene matches. The germline gives CDR1 MNHEY, CDR2 SVGEGT.

This chain joins TRBV19 and TRBJ2-1, with 11 bases matching TRBD2. CDR1 and CDR2 (germline): LNHDA, SQIVND (reference sequence). The CDR3 is 17 amino acids. The trim removed 4 bases at V and 10 bases at J, leaving 15 bases unmatched. The CDR3 DNA follows: TGTGCCAGTAGTACGAGAGGGTTAGCGGGAGGGCAGGGGGAGCAGTTCTTC. Its protein is CASSTRGLAGGQGEQFF.

This chain joins TRBV10-3 and TRBJ2-1; D is perhaps TRBD2 (6 bases). The CDR3 contains 15 residues. The V end lost 2 bases, the J end lost 8 bases, and 16 bases lay between the germline ends. Germline V gene sequence: CDR1 ENHRY, CDR2 SYGVKD. This chain's CDR3 is CAISEPGTRGHEQFF. The CDR3 nucleotides read TGTGCCATCAGTGAGCCCGGGACTCGCGGCCATGAGCAGTTCTTC.

The gene calls are TRBV19 and TRBJ1-1; unclear D gene. V gave up 7 bases and J gave up 5 bases, with 17 bases separating them. The germline CDR1 and CDR2 sequences are LNHDA and SQIVND (reference sequence). This CDR3 region has 14 residues. The CDR3 nucleotides read TGTGCCAGTAAGCTGGGCCCGACGAGTACTGAAGCTTTCTTT. Protein product: CASKLGPTSTEAFF.

The chain links TRBV7-2 to TRBJ1-6; a possible D gene is TRBD1 (5 bases). The CDR3 runs 16 residues. CDR1 and CDR2 (germline): SGHTA, FQGNSA. With 4 bases removed from V and 0 bases from J, the gap between germline ends came to 10 bases. CDR3 sequence (DNA): TGTGCCAGCAGCTCTGGGGGGAGCTCCTATAATTCACCCCTCCACTTT. Protein: CASSSGGSSYNSPLHF.

This chain joins TRBV18 and TRBJ2-1; D may be TRBD2 (6 bases). This CDR3 comprises 17 residues. Germline values: CDR1 KGHSH, CDR2 LQKENI. Between the trimmed V and J ends, which lost 2 bases and 8 bases, there was a span of 22 bases. CDR3: CASSPELGGSTIDEQFF. CDR3 sequence (DNA): TGTGCCAGCTCACCAGAATTGGGGGGTTCTACGATCGATGAGCAGTTCTTC.

The chain joins TRBV7-9 to TRBJ2-7; 11 bases match TRBD1. V lost 1 base and J lost 6; bases outside the gene matches: 8. The CDR3 consists of 16 residues. Germline assignment: CDR1 SEHNR and CDR2 FQNEAQ (reference sequence). CDR3 in amino acids: CASSLVPGQGEGEQYF. CDR3 nucleotide sequence: TGTGCCAGCAGCTTAGTCCCGGGACAGGGGGAAGGCGAGCAGTACTTC.

The chain couples TRBV12-2 to TRBJ1-1. TRBV12-2 has pseudogene status. CDR3 size: 16 residues. Here the CDR3 DNA reads TGTGCAAGTCGCTTTCGTAATTTGCGGGGGGGCACTGAAGCTTTCTTT. Translating gives CASRFRNLRGGTEAFF.

The rearrangement joins TRBV7-2 to TRBJ1-2; D not resolved. Deletions cut 0 bases from V and 3 bases from J, with 14 bases between. The CDR3 length is 16 residues. The germline gives CDR1 SGHTA, CDR2 FQGNSA. The CDR3 nucleotides read TGTGCCAGCAGCTTAGCGCAATCGGGGATAGACTATGGCTACACCTTC. Protein product: CASSLAQSGIDYGYTF.

This clone was seen only a few times. V is TRBV4-1 and J is TRBJ1-6, with D perhaps TRBD1 (5 bases). CDR1 MGHRA and CDR2 YSYEKL come from the germline V gene. The CDR3 has 15 residues. Deletions cut 1 base from V and 6 bases from J, with 10 bases between. The CDR3 DNA reads as TGCGCCAGCAGCCAAGGATCAGGGATTAATTCACCCCTCCACTTT. Protein product: CASSQGSGINSPLHF.

The chain is built from TRBV3-1 (or the pseudogene TRBV3-2) and TRBJ1-5, with a possible D match to TRBD1 (6 bases). Per germline, CDR1 LGHDT and CDR2 YNNKEL (reference sequence). This CDR3 spans 16 amino acids. V was shortened by 0 bases and J by 9 bases, with 18 bases between the two germline ends. CDR3 amino acids: CASSQDLPGRGAPQHF. In DNA, the CDR3 is TGTGCCAGCAGCCAAGATCTCCCGGGCCGGGGGGCGCCCCAGCATTTT.

The rearrangement links TRBV11-2 to TRBJ2-1; TRBD2 matches 7 bases. Germline V gene lookup returns CDR1 SGHAT and CDR2 FQNNGV. The CDR3 extends over 16 amino acids. V was pared by 5 bases and J by 3 bases, with 10 bases of the junction left unmatched. CDR3 residues: CASSTGLVLIYNEQFF. In DNA form, the CDR3 reads TGTGCCAGCAGCACTGGACTAGTTTTAATCTACAATGAGCAGTTCTTC. Supplemented by reference TRBV11-2 and TRBJ2-1, the full variable domain reads EAGVAQSPRYKIIEKRQSVAFWCNPISGHATLYWYQQILGQGPKLLIQFQNNGVVDDSQLPKDRFSAERLKGVDSTLKIQPAKLEDSAVYLCASSTGLVLIYNEQFFGPGTRLTVL.

This rearrangement joins TRBV13 to TRBJ1-1; 9 bases fit TRBD1. The CDR3 spans 16 residues. With 5 bases clipped from V and 0 bases from J, the junction kept 7 bases outside the gene matches. The germline V gene encodes CDR1 PRHDT and CDR2 FYEKMQ (reference sequence). CDR3 loop: CASSTDRGGLNTEAFF. CDR3 coding DNA: TGTGCCAGCAGCACCGACAGGGGGGGTTTGAACACTGAAGCTTTCTTT.

This chain links TRBV29-1 with TRBJ1-4, with D perhaps TRBD1 (6 bases). Trimming pared 4 bases from V and 5 bases from J, leaving 11 bases between. Germline assignment: CDR1 SQVTM and CDR2 ANQGSEA. This CDR3 has 13 residues. CDR3 nucleotides: TGCAGCGTTGGGCAGGGGAGAAATGAAAAACTGTTTTTT. This sequence encodes CSVGQGRNEKLFF.

The V and J genes are TRBV9 and TRBJ1-1; D not certain. This CDR3 contains 14 residues. V shed 0 bases and J shed 4 bases, with 10 bases lying between them. Germline CDR1 is SGDLS and CDR2 is YYNGEE. For the CDR3, the DNA is TGTGCCAGCAGCGTAGATATGGGCTTCACTGAAGCTTTCTTT. This sequence encodes CASSVDMGFTEAFF.

The chain recombines TRBV7-3 with TRBJ2-6, with D unclear. Germline-derived CDR1 and CDR2 are SGHTA and FQGTGA. V was pared by 5 bases and J by 4 bases, with 6 bases between. The CDR3 contains 13 residues. The CDR3: CASSKTGANVLTF. As DNA, the CDR3 is TGTGCCAGCAGCAAGACAGGGGCCAACGTCCTGACTTTC.

The genes are TRBV5-8 and TRBJ2-1, with 9 nucleotides matching TRBD1. CDR1 and CDR2 (germline): SGHTS, YDEGEE. This CDR3 is 16 amino acids long. V shed 6 bases and J 6 bases; nucleotides not matched to a gene: 13. The chain's CDR3 is CASIDPLGQGINEQFF. In DNA form, the CDR3 reads TGTGCCAGCATCGACCCCCTGGGACAGGGTATCAATGAGCAGTTCTTC.

This chain uses TRBV6-2 or TRBV6-3 with TRBJ2-1; TRBD2 matches at 8 bases. CDR3 length: 15 amino acids. With V trimmed by 5 bases and J by 6 bases, 9 bases remained unmatched. CDR1 and CDR2 (germline): MNHEY, SVGEGT. CDR3 DNA sequence: TGTGCCAGCAGTCCCCCTGGACTAGCTTCCAATGAGCAGTTCTTC. Translating it yields CASSPPGLASNEQFF.

V gene TRBV5-1 combines with J gene TRBJ1-2, with D possibly matching TRBD1 (6 bases). Germline V CDR1 and CDR2: SGHRS, YFSETQ. This CDR3 has 15 amino acids. Trimming removed 4 bases from V and 4 bases from J, with 17 bases in between. Here the CDR3 DNA reads TGCGCCAGCAGCCAGGCACAGGGAGTGGGCTATGGCTACACCTTC. Translated, it gives CASSQAQGVGYGYTF.

Remarks on this clone: The sample holds other DNA sequences that translate to the same CDR3. V gene TRBV29-1 combines with J gene TRBJ2-1, with a tentative D call TRBD2 (7 bases). CDR1 and CDR2 from the germline V gene are SQVTM and ANQGSEA. This CDR3 comprises 12 residues. Between the trimmed V and J ends, which lost 6 bases and 4 bases, there was a span of 10 bases. The CDR3 is CSVGGGYNEQFF. CDR3 DNA sequence: TGCAGCGTGGGAGGGGGGTACAATGAGCAGTTCTTC.

This clone has only one observation. The DNA for the CDR3 is TGTGCCAGTAGTATGTATATAGCCAAAAACATTCAGTACTTC. Residues: CASSMYIAKNIQYF. This rearrangement joins TRBV19 to TRBJ2-4; D gene unclear. Germline CDR1 reads LNHDA; CDR2 reads SQIVND (reference sequence). CDR3 length equals 14 residues. The germline V and J ends were trimmed by 3 bases and 0 bases, with 6 bases remaining between them.

The chain joins TRBV19 to TRBJ1-6; 9 bases are a match to TRBD1. The CDR3 has 14 residues. The V gene end was trimmed by 6 bases and the J gene end by 5 bases; junction bases not matched to a gene: 2. Looked up from germline, CDR1 is LNHDA and CDR2 is SQIVND (reference sequence). CDR3 coding DNA: TGTGCCAGTAGACAGGGGGCGGATAATTCACCCCTCCACTTT. Amino acid sequence: CASRQGADNSPLHF.

DNA of the CDR3: TGTGCCAGCACCCCCCGGAGGCAGGGGTACACTGAAGCTTTCTTT. This encodes CASTPRRQGYTEAFF. The chain is built from TRBV2 and TRBJ1-1, with D tentatively TRBD1 (6 bases). CDR3 length: 15 residues. Germline assignment: CDR1 SNHLY and CDR2 FYNNEI. The V end was cut by 7 bases, the J end by 3 bases, with 18 bases between.

CDR3 DNA: TGTGCCAGCAGCTCCCGGAGGTCCGGAACTAATGAAAAACTGTTTTTT. Translation gives CASSSRRSGTNEKLFF. The chain has TRBV7-9 and TRBJ1-4; D is ambiguous. Trimming shortened V by 4 bases and J by 1 base, and 13 bases separated the two germline ends. The CDR3 sequence is 16 residues long. Germline V CDR1 and CDR2: SEHNR, FQNEAQ (reference sequence). Full variable domain (outside the CDR3, taken from reference TRBV7-9 and TRBJ1-4): DTGVSQNPRHKITKRGQNVTFRCDPISEHNRLYWYRQTLGQGPEFLTYFQNEAQLEKSRLLSDRFSAERPKGSFSTLEIQRTEQGDSAMYLCASSSRRSGTNEKLFFGSGTQLSVL.